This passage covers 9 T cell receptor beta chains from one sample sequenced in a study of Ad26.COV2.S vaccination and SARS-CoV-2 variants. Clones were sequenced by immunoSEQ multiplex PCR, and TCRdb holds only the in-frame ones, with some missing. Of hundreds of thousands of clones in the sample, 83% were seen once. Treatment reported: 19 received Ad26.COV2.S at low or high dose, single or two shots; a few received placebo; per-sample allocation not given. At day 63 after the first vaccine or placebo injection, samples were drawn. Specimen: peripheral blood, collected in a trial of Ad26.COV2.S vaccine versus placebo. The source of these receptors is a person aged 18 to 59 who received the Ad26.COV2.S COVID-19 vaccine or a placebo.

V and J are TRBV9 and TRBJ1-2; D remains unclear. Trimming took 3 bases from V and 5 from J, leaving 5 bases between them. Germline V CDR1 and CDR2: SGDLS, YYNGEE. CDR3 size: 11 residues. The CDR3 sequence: CASSAFYGYTF. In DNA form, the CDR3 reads TGTGCCAGCAGCGCGTTTTATGGCTACACCTTC.

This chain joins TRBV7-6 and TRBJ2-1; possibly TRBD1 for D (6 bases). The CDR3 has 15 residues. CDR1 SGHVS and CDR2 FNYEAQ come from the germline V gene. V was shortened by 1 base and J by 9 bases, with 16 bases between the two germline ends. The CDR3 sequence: CASSLGGGIVAEQFF. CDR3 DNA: TGTGCCAGCAGCTTAGGAGGGGGAATCGTGGCTGAGCAGTTCTTC.

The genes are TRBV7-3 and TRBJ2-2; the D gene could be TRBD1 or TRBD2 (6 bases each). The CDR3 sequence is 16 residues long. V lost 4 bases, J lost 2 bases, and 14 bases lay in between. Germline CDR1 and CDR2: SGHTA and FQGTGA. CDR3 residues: CASSSLGGGNTGELFF. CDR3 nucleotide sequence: TGTGCCAGCAGCTCACTAGGAGGGGGAAACACCGGGGAGCTGTTTTTT. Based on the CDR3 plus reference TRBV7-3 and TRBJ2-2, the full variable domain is GAGVSQTPSNKVTEKGKYVELRCDPISGHTALYWYRQSLGQGPEFLIYFQGTGAADDSGLPNDRFFAVRPEGSVSTLKIQRTERGDSAVYLCASSSLGGGNTGELFFGEGSRLTVL.

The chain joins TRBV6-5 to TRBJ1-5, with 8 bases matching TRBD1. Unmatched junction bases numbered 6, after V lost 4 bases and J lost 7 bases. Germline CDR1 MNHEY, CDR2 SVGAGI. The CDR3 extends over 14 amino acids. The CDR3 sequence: CASSFGQGGQPQHF. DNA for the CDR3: TGTGCCAGCAGTTTCGGACAGGGCGGACAGCCCCAGCATTTT.

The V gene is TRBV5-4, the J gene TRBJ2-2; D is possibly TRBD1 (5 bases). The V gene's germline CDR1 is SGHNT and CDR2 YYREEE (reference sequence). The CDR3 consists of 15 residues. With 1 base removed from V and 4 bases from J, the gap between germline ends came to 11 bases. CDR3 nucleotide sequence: TGTGCCAGCAGCTTGTGGGGCGTTAGCACCGGGGAGCTGTTTTTT. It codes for CASSLWGVSTGELFF.

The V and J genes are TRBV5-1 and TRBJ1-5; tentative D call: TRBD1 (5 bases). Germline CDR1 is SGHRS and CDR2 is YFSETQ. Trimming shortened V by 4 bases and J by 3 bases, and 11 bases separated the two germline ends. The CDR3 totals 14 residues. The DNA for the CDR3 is TGCGCCAGCAGCAGAGACGGGGCCAATCAGCCCCAGCATTTT. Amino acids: CASSRDGANQPQHF.

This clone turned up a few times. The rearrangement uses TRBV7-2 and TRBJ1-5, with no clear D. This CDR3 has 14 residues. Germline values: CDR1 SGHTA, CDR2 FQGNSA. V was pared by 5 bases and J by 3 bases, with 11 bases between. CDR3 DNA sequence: TGTGCCAGCAGCCCGGGCGGGCTCAATCAGCCCCAGCATTTT. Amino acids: CASSPGGLNQPQHF.

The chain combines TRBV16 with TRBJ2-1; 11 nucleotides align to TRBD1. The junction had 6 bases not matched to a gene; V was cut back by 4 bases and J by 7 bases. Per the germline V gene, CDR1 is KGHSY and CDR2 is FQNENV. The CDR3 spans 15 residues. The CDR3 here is CASSPGQGVVNEQFF. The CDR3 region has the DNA TGTGCCAGCAGCCCGGGACAGGGGGTCGTAAATGAGCAGTTCTTC. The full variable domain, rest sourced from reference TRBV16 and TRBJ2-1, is GEEVAQTPKHLVRGEGQKAKLYCAPIKGHSYVFWYQQVLKNEFKFLISFQNENVFDETGMPKERFSAKCLPNSPCSLEIQATKLEDSAVYFCASSPGQGVVNEQFFGPGTRLTVL.

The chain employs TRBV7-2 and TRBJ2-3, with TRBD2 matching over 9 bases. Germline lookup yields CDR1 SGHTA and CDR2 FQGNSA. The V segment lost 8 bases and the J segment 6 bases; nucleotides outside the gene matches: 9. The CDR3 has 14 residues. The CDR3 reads CASAAGGGADTQYF. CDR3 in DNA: TGTGCCAGCGCCGCTGGCGGGGGGGCGGATACGCAGTATTTT. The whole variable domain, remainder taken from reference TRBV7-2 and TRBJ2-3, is GAGVSQSPSNKVTEKGKDVELRCDPISGHTALYWYRQSLGQGLEFLIYFQGNSAPDKSGLPSDRFSAERTGGSVSTLTIQRTQQEDSAVYLCASAAGGGADTQYFGPGTRLTVL.